This T cell receptor beta chain came from a study of monozygotic twins with inflammatory bowel disease. Study-wide results and caveats: Sharing of clonotypes with others was lower in IBD patients than in healthy twins, and this was especially so with disease activity.

TCRdb re-called the 5' RACE reads; one entry per CDR3 protein, DNA not given. The sample shows 110,000 to 150,000 distinct CDR3 sequences, and around 1.3% sits with its ten largest clones. Regarding this clonotype: Its antigen is undetermined.

The germline CDR1 and CDR2 sequences are SGHAT and FQNNGV. The CDR3 contains 15 residues. The sequenced material came from blood. The sequence was collected from a human donor with ulcerative colitis or Crohn's disease, or a healthy co-twin of an affected twin (not recorded which). V usage is TRBV11-2 and J usage is TRBJ1-1; TCRdb returns TRBD1, unconfirmable since there is no DNA. CDR3 residues: CASSFTGQMNTEAFF.